A single sample gave rise to the 17 T cell receptor beta chains below, sequenced in a study of T cell repertoires in ileal Crohn's disease. TCRdb keeps only in-frame clones here, not all; method: immunoSEQ multiplex PCR. The sample includes thousands of clones, about four fifths seen only once; the top ten take approximately 4.7%. Source material: ileal tissue. These receptors were collected from an adult with Crohn's disease.

The V gene is TRBV4-1, the J gene TRBJ2-5; D uncertain. CDR1 and CDR2 from the germline V gene are MGHRA and YSYEKL. Trimming removed 0 bases at V and 4 bases at J, with 9 bases between. This CDR3 is built from 14 residues. CDR3: CASSQDGKAETQYF. For the CDR3, the DNA is TGCGCCAGCAGCCAAGATGGGAAGGCAGAGACCCAGTACTTC.

The V call is TRBV29-1, the J call TRBJ2-4, with D uncertain. Per the germline V gene, CDR1 is SQVTM and CDR2 is ANQGSEA. The length of the CDR3 is 13 residues. V shed 4 bases and J shed 7 bases, with 14 bases lying between them. The chain's CDR3 is CSVVGLLENIQYF. The CDR3 nucleotides read TGCAGCGTTGTCGGGCTTTTGGAGAACATTCAGTACTTC. Using reference TRBV29-1 and TRBJ2-4 for the parts outside the CDR3, the full variable domain is SAVISQKPSRDICQRGTSLTIQCQVDSQVTMMFWYRQQPGQSLTLIATANQGSEATYESGFVIDKFPISRPNLTFSTLTVSNMSPEDSSIYLCSVVGLLENIQYFGAGTRLSVL.

The rearrangement links TRBV6-6 to TRBJ1-4; possibly TRBD1 for D (5 bases). The CDR3 runs 15 residues. Germline values: CDR1 MNHNY, CDR2 SVGAGI (reference sequence). V lost 10 bases and J lost 4, with 19 bases in between. CDR3 nucleotides: TGTGCCACCCAAACCGGGGCCCGTCTTAATGAAAAACTGTTTTTT. Its translation: CATQTGARLNEKLFF.

This chain joins TRBV9 and TRBJ2-7; 7 bases are shared with TRBD1. This CDR3 is 14 amino acids long. Trimming removed 4 bases from V and 3 bases from J; junction bases left unmatched: 7. Germline V gene sequence: CDR1 SGDLS, CDR2 YYNGEE. The CDR3 region has the DNA TGTGCCAGCAGCCCCCGGGACAGTAACTACGAGCAGTACTTC. Amino acids: CASSPRDSNYEQYF.

The chain links TRBV4-1 to TRBJ2-1; 7 nucleotides line up with TRBD2. There are 11 residues in the CDR3. J lost 16 bases, V lost 1 base, and 4 bases had no gene match. Per the germline V gene, CDR1 is MGHRA and CDR2 is YSYEKL. The chain's CDR3 is CASSQGTRYFF. The CDR3 DNA reads TGCGCCAGCAGCCAAGGGACTAGATACTTCTTC.

The chain links TRBV2 to TRBJ1-1; D call uncertain. Trimming stripped 6 bases from V and 3 bases from J, with 8 bases between. Germline values: CDR1 SNHLY, CDR2 FYNNEI. The CDR3 sequence is 12 residues long. The DNA of the CDR3 is TGTGCCAGCAGGGCCAGCGACACTGAAGCTTTCTTT. As protein: CASRASDTEAFF.

The chain uses TRBV27 and TRBJ2-3; D gene unclear. CDR1 is MNHEY, CDR2 SMNVEV, per germline (reference sequence). Trimming stripped 5 bases from V and 5 bases from J, with 5 bases between. The CDR3 runs 11 residues. CDR3 in amino acids: CASSTLDTQYF. For the CDR3, the DNA is TGTGCCAGCAGTACTTTAGATACGCAGTATTTT.

The chain links TRBV5-1 to TRBJ1-1; D unresolved. The CDR3 covers 14 residues. Germline-derived CDR1 and CDR2 are SGHRS and YFSETQ. V was shortened by 1 base and J by 2 bases, with 9 bases between the two germline ends. The CDR3, as DNA: TGCGCCAGCAGCTTGTTACCCCGAAACACTGAAGCTTTCTTT. Amino acids: CASSLLPRNTEAFF. Using reference TRBV5-1 and TRBJ1-1 for the parts outside the CDR3, the full variable domain is KAGVTQTPRYLIKTRGQQVTLSCSPISGHRSVSWYQQTPGQGLQFLFEYFSETQRNKGNFPGRFSGRQFSNSRSEMNVSTLELGDSALYLCASSLLPRNTEAFFGQGTRLTVV.

V is TRBV7-9 and J is TRBJ1-2; D may be TRBD1 (5 bases). The germline V and J ends were trimmed by 5 bases and 4 bases, with 11 bases remaining between them. Per the germline V gene, CDR1 is SEHNR and CDR2 is FQNEAQ (reference sequence). This CDR3 is 13 amino acids long. The CDR3 sequence is CASSRRDGYGYTF. CDR3 DNA sequence: TGTGCCAGCAGCAGACGGGACGGCTATGGCTACACCTTC.

The gene calls are TRBV18 and TRBJ2-1; 7 bases agree with TRBD2. Germline V gene lookup returns CDR1 KGHSH and CDR2 LQKENI. The CDR3 sequence is 14 residues long. The J segment lost 7 bases and the V segment lost 6 bases, leaving 9 bases of the junction unmatched. The CDR3 region is CASSLAGGANEQFF. The CDR3 nucleotides are TGTGCCAGCTCCTTAGCGGGTGGGGCGAATGAGCAGTTCTTC.

The chain employs TRBV28 and TRBJ1-2; 10 bases align to TRBD1. The CDR3 extends over 14 amino acids. From germline, CDR1 is MDHEN and CDR2 SYDVKM. The V and J ends lost 8 bases and 5 bases, in that order; junction bases with no gene match: 8. The CDR3: CASRTGGLQYGYTF. Written as DNA, the CDR3 is TGTGCCAGCCGGACAGGGGGGCTCCAGTATGGCTACACCTTC.

This chain uses TRBV25-1 with TRBJ1-1, with 7 bases fitting TRBD1. CDR1 is MGHDK, CDR2 SYGVNS, per germline. The ends lost 6 bases at V and 6 bases at J; junction bases unmatched: 4. The CDR3 loop spans 12 amino acids. The CDR3 protein is CASSDRVPEAFF. As DNA, the CDR3 is TGTGCCAGCAGCGACAGGGTCCCTGAAGCTTTCTTT.

CDR3 coding DNA: TGTGCCAGTAGTATCCGGACAGGGGGCTATGGCTACACCTTC. Its protein is CASSIRTGGYGYTF. The genes are TRBV19 and TRBJ1-2, with 10 positions matching TRBD1. The CDR3 runs 14 residues. V dropped 3 bases and J dropped 4; count of bases not matched to a gene: 2. Germline CDR1 is LNHDA and CDR2 is SQIVND (reference sequence).

The chain has TRBV6-1 and TRBJ2-3, with unresolved D. The CDR3 has 12 amino acids. V was clipped by 4 bases and J by 8 bases, with 10 bases between them. Germline-derived CDR1 and CDR2 are MNHNS and SASEGT. This CDR3 is CASSGQSGTQYF. The CDR3 DNA reads as TGTGCCAGCAGTGGACAATCCGGTACGCAGTATTTT.

J is TRBJ2-7 and V is TRBV9; TRBD2 aligns across 13 bases. This CDR3 contains 17 residues. CDR1 is SGDLS and CDR2 is YYNGEE in the germline V gene. J was trimmed by 5 bases and V by 3 bases; bases with no gene match: 11. CDR3 DNA sequence: TGTGCCAGCAGCGAGGGCCCTACTAGCGGGGGGGCCCACGAGCAGTACTTC. Its protein is CASSEGPTSGGAHEQYF.

The gene calls are TRBV5-1 and TRBJ2-3; 9 bases fit TRBD1. Trimming at V came to 4 bases and at J to 3 bases, leaving 6 bases not matched to a gene. Per germline, CDR1 SGHRS and CDR2 YFSETQ. This CDR3 is 15 amino acids long. The CDR3 DNA follows: TGCGCCAGCAGCCGGGGACAGGGAGGGACAGATACGCAGTATTTT. Amino acid sequence: CASSRGQGGTDTQYF.

This sequence joins TRBV5-1 and TRBJ2-3, with 9 positions matching TRBD2. Germline lookup yields CDR1 SGHRS and CDR2 YFSETQ. This CDR3 has 17 amino acids. The ends lost 4 bases at V and 3 bases at J; junction bases unmatched: 12. In DNA, the CDR3 is TGCGCCAGCAGCCCAAGGGGTAGCGGGAGTTTTACAGATACGCAGTATTTT. As protein: CASSPRGSGSFTDTQYF.